This TCR beta chain came from a study of human T cells and chemical hapten exposure. Broader study findings: Counts of TCRs expanded at PT1 correlated positively with patch test score. TCRs exceeding a frequency of 1 in 1000 stayed unchanged under DPC sensitization.

TCRdb recomputed calls from the RACE reads with MiXCR, one row per CDR3 protein. The table records tens of thousands of distinct CDR3 sequences, 11% of them present only once. Time point specified: patch test 3, about 24 weeks after DPC sensitization. Treatment: therapeutic diphenylcyclopropenone sensitization with weekly scalp DPC. Donors were 18 to 70-year-old alopecia patients suitable for DPC. Extraction yielded total RNA from whole blood (unfractionated). CDR3 size: 15 residues. Germline V gene data show CDR1 as SGHRS and CDR2 as YFSETQ. V shed 1 base and J shed 10 bases, with 15 bases lying between them. There are a few counts of this clonotype. Its antigen is undetermined.

Sequenced material: whole blood, taken in connection with sensitization to the hapten diphenylcyclopropenone (DPC). V is TRBV5-1 and J is TRBJ1-6; D might be TRBD1 (5 bases). The receptor comes from a woman aged 50 to 65 with alopecia areata. Some clones in this sample may be carry-over from other donors' samples. The CDR3 sequence is CASSLKGRGNSPLHF. The CDR3 DNA reads TGCGCCAGCAGCTTGAAGGGACGGGGTAACTCACCCCTCCACTTT.